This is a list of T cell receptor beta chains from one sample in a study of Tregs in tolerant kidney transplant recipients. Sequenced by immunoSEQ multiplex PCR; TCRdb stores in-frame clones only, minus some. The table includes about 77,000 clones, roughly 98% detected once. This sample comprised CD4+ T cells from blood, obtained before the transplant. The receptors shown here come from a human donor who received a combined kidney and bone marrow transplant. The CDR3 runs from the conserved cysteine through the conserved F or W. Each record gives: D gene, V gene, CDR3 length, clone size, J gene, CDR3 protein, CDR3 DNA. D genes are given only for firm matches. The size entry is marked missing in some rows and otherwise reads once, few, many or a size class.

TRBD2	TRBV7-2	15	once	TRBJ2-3	CAAQESSGGAHTQYF	TGTGCTGCCCAGGAAAGTAGCGGGGGGGCCCATACGCAGTATTTT
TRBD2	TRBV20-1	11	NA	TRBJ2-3	CSARTSGMLIF	TGCAGTGCAAGGACTAGCGGGATGCTTATTTTT
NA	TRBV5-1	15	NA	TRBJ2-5	CASSEVGSEGETQYF	TGCGCCAGCAGCGAGGTCGGGAGTGAGGGAGAGACCCAGTACTTC
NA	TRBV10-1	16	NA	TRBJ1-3	CASTKKMGRPGNTIYF	TGCGCCAGCACCAAGAAGATGGGGAGGCCTGGAAACACCATATATTTT
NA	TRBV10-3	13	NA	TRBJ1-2	CAISEGQNYGYTF	TGTGCCATCAGTGAGGGACAGAACTATGGCTACACCTTC
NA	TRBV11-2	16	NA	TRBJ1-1	CASSSKNDWVGTEAFF	TGTGCCAGCAGCTCGAAAAATGACTGGGTTGGGACTGAAGCTTTCTTT
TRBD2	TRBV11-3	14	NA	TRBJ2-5	CASSPAGDSGDQYF	TGTGCCAGCAGCCCAGCGGGGGACTCTGGCGACCAGTACTTC
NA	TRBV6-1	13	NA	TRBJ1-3	CASSDRSGNTIYF	TGTGCCAGCAGTGACCGGTCTGGAAACACCATATATTTT
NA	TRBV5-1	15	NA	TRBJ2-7	CASSSLEGTPYEQYF	TGCGCCAGCAGCTCGCTCGAGGGTACCCCCTACGAGCAGTACTTC
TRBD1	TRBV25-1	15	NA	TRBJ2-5	CASSENRGPGETQYF	TGTGCCAGCAGTGAAAACAGGGGGCCTGGGGAGACCCAGTACTTC
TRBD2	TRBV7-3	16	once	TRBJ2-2	CASSLRGGADTGELFF	TGTGCCAGCAGCTTACGCGGGGGGGCCGACACCGGGGAGCTGTTTTTT
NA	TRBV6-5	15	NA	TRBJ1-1	CATIYAGGGRTEAFF	TGTGCCACCATATACGCCGGGGGAGGGAGGACTGAAGCTTTCTTT
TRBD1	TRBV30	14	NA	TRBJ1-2	CAWNLDRGDYGYTF	TGTGCCTGGAATCTGGACAGGGGAGACTATGGCTACACCTTC
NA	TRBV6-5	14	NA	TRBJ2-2	CASFRAGNTGELFF	TGTGCCAGCTTCCGGGCAGGGAATACCGGGGAGCTGTTTTTT
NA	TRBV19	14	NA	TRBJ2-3	CASSRGAGTDTQYF	TGTGCCAGTAGCCGCGGGGCGGGCACAGATACGCAGTATTTT
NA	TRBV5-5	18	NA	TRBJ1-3	CASSLRSDSSLRGNTIYF	TGTGCCAGCAGCTTAAGGTCAGATAGTTCCCTGAGGGGAAACACCATATATTTT
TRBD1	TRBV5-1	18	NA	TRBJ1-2	CASSLNLGTGRLNYGYTF	TGCGCCAGCAGCTTGAATCTAGGGACAGGTCGTCTTAACTATGGCTACACCTTC